This T cell receptor (beta chain) came from a study of blood T cell repertoires in COVID-19. Study-level information: Italy, Spain and the United States were the sources of the convalescent and acute COVID-19 samples. PBMCs, B-cell-depleted T cells, or T cells provided the cDNA or gDNA that made up the material.

The CDR3 has 15 residues. V dropped 8 bases and J dropped 5; count of bases not matched to a gene: 3. CDR1 is SNHLY, CDR2 FYNNEI, per germline. In its sample, this clone was seen once. Repertoires were generated with immunoSEQ multiplex PCR, while TCRdb's copy carries only in-frame clones and drops some. This table holds roughly 240,000 clones, more than 75% found once. The chain uses TRBV2 and TRBJ2-2, with 15 nucleotides matching TRBD2. The TCR originated in a woman aged 50 to 65 who had recovered from COVID-19. Sequenced material: PBMCs or T cells enriched from blood (not recorded which). This chain's CDR3 is CASSGLAGGTGELFF. The CDR3, as DNA: TGTGCCAGCTCCGGACTAGCGGGGGGGACCGGGGAGCTGTTTTTT. The full variable domain, completed using reference TRBV2 and TRBJ2-2, is EPEVTQTPSHQVTQMGQEVILRCVPISNHLYFYWYRQILGQKVEFLVSFYNNEISEKSEIFDDQFSVERPDGSNFTLKIRSTKLEDSAMYFCASSGLAGGTGELFFGEGSRLTVL.